This T cell receptor beta chain was documented in a study of metastatic and nonmetastatic thyroid tumors. Looking at the study overall: Where malignant and benign thyroid patients were concerned, repertoires were compared across blood and tumor or nodule tissue.

A word on this clone: Its target is unknown.

Study results and limitations: In both blood and tumor samples, TCR beta diversity was reported significantly higher for malignant than benign nodules.

Study processing details: Differences in CDR3 between clinicopathological groups were drawn on to build a classifier intended to discriminate distant-metastatic papillary thyroid cancer patients. TCRdb reprocessed the PCR reads using MiXCR. The V and J calls here are based on TCRdb, not the publication. Found here are fewer than 8,500 clones, 15% to 20% of them singletons; the top ten hold about 24%. The V gene lost 3 bases and the J gene lost 6 bases, with 9 bases spanning the gap. The CDR3 runs to 12 residues. CDR1 and CDR2 (germline): SGHRS, YFSETQ. Every patient underwent thyroid surgery untreated.

Input material: adjacent normal tissue. The chain combines TRBV5-1 with TRBJ1-1; perhaps TRBD1 as D (5 bases). The TCR comes from a male donor with papillary thyroid cancer or a benign thyroid nodule (not recorded which). Some clones in this sample may be carry-over from other donors' samples. CDR3 sequence reads: CASSWDGAEAFF. In DNA form, the CDR3 reads TGCGCCAGCAGCTGGGACGGAGCTGAAGCTTTCTTT.